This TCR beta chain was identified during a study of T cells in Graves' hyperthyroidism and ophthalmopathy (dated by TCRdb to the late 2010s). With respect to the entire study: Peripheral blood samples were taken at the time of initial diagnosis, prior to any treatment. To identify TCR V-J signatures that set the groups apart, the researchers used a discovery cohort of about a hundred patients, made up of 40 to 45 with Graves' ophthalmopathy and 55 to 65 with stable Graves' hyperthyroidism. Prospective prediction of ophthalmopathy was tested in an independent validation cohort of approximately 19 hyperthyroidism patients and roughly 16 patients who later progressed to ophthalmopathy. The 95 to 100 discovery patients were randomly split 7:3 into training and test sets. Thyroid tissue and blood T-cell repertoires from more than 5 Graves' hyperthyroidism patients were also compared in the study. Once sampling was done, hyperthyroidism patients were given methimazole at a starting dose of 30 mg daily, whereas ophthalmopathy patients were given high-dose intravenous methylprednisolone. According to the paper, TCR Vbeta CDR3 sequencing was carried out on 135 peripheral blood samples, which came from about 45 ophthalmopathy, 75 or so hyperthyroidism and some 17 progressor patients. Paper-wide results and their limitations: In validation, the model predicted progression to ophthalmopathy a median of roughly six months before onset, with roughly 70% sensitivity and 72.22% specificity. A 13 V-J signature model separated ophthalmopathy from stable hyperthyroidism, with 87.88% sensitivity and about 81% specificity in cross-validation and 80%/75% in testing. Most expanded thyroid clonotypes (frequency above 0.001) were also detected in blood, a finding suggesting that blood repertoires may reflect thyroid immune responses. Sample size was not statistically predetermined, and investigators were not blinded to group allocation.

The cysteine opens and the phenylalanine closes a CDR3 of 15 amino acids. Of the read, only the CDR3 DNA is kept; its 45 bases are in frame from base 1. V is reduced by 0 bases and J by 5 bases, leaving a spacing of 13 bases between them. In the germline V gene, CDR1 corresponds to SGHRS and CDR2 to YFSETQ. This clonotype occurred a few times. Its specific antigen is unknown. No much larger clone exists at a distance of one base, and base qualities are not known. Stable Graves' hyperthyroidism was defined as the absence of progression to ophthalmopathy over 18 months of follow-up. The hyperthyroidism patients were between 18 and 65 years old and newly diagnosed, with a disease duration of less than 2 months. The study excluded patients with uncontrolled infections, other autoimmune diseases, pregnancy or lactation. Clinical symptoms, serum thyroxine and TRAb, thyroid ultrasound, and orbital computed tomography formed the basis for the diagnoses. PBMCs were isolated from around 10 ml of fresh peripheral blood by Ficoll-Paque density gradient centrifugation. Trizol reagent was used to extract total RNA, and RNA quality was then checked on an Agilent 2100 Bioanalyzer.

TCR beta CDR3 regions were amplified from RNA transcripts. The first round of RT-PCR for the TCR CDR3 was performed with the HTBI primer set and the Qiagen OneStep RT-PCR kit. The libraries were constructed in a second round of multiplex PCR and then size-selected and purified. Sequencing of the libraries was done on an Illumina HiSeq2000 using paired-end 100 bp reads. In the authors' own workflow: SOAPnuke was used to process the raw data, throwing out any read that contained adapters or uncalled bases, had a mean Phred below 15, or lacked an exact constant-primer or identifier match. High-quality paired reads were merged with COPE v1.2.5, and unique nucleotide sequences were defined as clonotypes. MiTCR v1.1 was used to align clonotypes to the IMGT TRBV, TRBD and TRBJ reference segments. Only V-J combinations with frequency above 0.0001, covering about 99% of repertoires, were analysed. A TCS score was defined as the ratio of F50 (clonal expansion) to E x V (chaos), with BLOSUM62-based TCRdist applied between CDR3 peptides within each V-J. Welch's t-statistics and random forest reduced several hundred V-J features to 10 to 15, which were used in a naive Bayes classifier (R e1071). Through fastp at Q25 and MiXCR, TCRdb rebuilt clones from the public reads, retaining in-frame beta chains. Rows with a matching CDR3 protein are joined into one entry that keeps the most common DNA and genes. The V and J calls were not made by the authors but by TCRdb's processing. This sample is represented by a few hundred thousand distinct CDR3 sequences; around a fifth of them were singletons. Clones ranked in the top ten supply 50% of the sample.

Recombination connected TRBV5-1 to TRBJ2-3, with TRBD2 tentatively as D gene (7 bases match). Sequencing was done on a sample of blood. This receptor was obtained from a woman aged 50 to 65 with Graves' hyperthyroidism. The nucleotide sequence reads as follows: TGCGCCAGCAGCTTGGGGTGGGGGGGCCAAGATACGCAGTATTTT. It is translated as CASSLGWGGQDTQYF.